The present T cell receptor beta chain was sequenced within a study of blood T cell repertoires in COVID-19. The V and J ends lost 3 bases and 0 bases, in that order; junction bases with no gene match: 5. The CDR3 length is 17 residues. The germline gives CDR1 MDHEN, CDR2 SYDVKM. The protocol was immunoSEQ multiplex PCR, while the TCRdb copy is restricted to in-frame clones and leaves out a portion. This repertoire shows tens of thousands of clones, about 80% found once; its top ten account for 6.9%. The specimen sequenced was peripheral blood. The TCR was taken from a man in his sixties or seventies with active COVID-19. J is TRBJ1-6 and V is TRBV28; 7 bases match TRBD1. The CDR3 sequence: CASSLVRGTSYNSPLHF. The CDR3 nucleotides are TGTGCCAGCAGTTTGGTCAGGGGGACCTCCTATAATTCACCCCTCCACTTT.